The T cell receptor (beta chain) under discussion was sequenced for a study of T cell responses to AZD1222 COVID-19 vaccine. Study-wide findings and caveats: Compared with day 0, the breadth and depth of the Spike-specific TCR repertoire rose significantly after two doses of AZD1222. Seropositive AZD1222 recipients at baseline numbered only five to seven. The donor cohort was predominantly white British with a female majority, and clonal diversity may have been underestimated.

The repertoire was sequenced with immunoSEQ multiplex PCR; TCRdb's copy has only in-frame clones and lacks some. The top ten clones hold roughly 8% of a sample with 100,000 to 150,000 clones, roughly 88% of them seen once. This CDR3 is 15 amino acids long. Germline CDR1 is ENHRY and CDR2 is SYGVKD. The ends were cut back, 0 bases at V and 0 bases at J, with 9 bases in the middle. On this clone itself: The antigen is unknown.

The chain carries TRBV10-3 and TRBJ2-7, with D unclear. Material: peripheral blood, obtained on day 0 of AZD1222 vaccination. The sequence derives from an adult in good health. For the CDR3, the DNA is TGTGCCATCAGTGAGTCGAACGGGCCCTCCTACGAGCAGTACTTC. This codes for CAISESNGPSYEQYF.